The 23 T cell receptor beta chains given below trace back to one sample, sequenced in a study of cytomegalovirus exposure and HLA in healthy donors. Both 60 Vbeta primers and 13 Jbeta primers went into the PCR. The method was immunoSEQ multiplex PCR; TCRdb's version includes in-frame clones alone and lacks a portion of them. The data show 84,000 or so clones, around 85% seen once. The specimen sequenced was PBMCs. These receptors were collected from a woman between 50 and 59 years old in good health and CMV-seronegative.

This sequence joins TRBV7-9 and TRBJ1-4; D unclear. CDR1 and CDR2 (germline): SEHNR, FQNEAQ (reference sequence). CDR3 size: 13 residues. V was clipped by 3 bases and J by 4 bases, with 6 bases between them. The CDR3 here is CASSFQFNEKLFF. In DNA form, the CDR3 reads TGTGCCAGCAGCTTTCAGTTTAATGAAAAACTGTTTTTT.

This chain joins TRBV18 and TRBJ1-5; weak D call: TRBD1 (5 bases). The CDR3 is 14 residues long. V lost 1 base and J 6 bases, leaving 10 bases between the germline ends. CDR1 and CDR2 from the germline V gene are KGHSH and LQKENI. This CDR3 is CASSPQGRGQPQHF. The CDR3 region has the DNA TGTGCCAGCTCACCACAGGGTAGGGGTCAGCCCCAGCATTTT.

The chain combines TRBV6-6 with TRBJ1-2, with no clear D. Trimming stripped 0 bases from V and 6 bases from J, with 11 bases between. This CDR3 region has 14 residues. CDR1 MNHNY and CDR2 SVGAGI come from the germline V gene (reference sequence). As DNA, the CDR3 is TGTGCCAGCAGTTACTCGATCGGTGGTAATGGCTACACCTTC. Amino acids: CASSYSIGGNGYTF.

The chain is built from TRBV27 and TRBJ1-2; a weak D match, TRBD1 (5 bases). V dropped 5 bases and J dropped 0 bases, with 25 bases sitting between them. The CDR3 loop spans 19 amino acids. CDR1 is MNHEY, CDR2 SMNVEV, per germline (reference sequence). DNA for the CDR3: TGTGCCAGCAGTCCCGCCCCGGGTGGACCCGGGGGTCCTAACTATGGCTACACCTTC. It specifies CASSPAPGGPGGPNYGYTF.

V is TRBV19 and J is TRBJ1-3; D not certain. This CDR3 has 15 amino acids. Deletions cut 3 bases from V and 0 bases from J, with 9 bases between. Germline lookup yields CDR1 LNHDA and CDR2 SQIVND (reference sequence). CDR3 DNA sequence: TGTGCCAGTAGTATGGTGGCCATCTCTGGAAACACCATATATTTT. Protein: CASSMVAISGNTIYF.

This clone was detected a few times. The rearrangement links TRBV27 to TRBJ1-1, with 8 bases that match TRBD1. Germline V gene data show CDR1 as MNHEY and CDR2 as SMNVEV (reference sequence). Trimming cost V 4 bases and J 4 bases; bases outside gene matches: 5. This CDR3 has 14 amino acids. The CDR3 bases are TGTGCCAGCAGTTCAGGGGGCTCGGGCACTGAAGCTTTCTTT. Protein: CASSSGGSGTEAFF.

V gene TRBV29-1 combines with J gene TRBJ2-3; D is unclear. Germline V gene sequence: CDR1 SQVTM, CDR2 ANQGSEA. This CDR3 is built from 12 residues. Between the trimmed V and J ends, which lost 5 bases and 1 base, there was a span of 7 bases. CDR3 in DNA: TGCAGCGTTCGTCAGGGCACAGATACGCAGTATTTT. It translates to CSVRQGTDTQYF.

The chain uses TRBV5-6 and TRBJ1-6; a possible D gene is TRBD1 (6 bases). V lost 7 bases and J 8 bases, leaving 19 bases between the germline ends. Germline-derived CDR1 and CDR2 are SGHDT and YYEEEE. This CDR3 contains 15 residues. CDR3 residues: CASQRGTYRDSPLHF. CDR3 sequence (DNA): TGTGCCAGCCAGAGGGGGACATATAGGGATTCACCCCTCCACTTT.

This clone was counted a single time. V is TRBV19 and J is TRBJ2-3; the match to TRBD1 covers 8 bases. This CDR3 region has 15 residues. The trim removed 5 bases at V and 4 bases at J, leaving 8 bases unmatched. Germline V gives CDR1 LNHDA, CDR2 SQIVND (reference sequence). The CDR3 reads CASSFDRGPSDTQYF. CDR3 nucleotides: TGTGCCAGTAGTTTTGACAGGGGCCCATCAGATACGCAGTATTTT. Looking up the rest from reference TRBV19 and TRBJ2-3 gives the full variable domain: DGGITQSPKYLFRKEGQNVTLSCEQNLNHDAMYWYRQDPGQGLRLIYYSQIVNDFQKGDIAEGYSVSREKKESFPLTVTSAQKNPTAFYLCASSFDRGPSDTQYFGPGTRLTVL.

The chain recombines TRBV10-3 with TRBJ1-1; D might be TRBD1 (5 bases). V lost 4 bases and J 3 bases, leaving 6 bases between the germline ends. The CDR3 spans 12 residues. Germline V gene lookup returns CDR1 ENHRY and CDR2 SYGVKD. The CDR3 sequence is CAISGGDTEAFF. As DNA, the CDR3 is TGTGCCATCAGTGGGGGGGACACTGAAGCTTTCTTT.

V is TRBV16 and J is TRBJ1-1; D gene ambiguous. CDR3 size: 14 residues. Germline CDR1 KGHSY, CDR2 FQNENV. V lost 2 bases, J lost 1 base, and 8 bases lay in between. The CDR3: CASSQVSQNTEAFF. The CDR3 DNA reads TGTGCCAGCAGCCAAGTGTCACAGAACACTGAAGCTTTCTTT.

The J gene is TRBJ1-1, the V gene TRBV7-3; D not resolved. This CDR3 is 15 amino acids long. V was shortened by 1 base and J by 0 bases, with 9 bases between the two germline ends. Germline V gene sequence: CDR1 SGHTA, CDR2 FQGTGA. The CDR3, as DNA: TGTGCCAGCAGCTTAAGGCCCGTTTTGAACACTGAAGCTTTCTTT. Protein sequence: CASSLRPVLNTEAFF.

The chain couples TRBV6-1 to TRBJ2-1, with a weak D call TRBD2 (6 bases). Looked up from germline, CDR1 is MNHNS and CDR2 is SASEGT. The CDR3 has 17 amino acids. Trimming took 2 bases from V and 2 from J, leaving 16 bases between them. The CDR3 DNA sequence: TGTGCCAGCAGTGAAAGGCCGTTGGTAGCGGCCTACAATGAGCAGTTCTTC. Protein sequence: CASSERPLVAAYNEQFF.

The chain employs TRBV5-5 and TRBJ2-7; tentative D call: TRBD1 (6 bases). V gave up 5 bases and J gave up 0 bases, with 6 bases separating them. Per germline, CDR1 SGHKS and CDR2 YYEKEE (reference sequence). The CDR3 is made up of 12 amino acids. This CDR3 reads CASRDSSYEQYF. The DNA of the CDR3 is TGTGCCAGCAGGGACAGCTCCTACGAGCAGTACTTC.

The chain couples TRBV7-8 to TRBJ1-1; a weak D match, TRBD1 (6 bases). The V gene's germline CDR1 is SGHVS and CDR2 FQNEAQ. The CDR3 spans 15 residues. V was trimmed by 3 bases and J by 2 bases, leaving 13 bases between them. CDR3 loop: CASSFGGGGNTEAFF. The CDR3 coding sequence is TGTGCCAGCAGCTTCGGAGGTGGGGGCAACACTGAAGCTTTCTTT.

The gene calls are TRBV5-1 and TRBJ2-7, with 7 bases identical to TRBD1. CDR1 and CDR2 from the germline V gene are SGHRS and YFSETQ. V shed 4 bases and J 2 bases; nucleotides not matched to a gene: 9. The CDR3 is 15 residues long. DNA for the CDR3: TGCGCCAGCAGCCGTGGGACAGCCGCAACCTACGAGCAGTACTTC. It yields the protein CASSRGTAATYEQYF.

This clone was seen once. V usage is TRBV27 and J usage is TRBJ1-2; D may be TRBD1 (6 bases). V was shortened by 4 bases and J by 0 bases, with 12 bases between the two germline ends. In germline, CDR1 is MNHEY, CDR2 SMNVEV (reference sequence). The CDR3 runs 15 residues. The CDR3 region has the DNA TGTGCCAGCAGTTCCCAGGGGAGAGCTAACTATGGCTACACCTTC. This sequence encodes CASSSQGRANYGYTF.

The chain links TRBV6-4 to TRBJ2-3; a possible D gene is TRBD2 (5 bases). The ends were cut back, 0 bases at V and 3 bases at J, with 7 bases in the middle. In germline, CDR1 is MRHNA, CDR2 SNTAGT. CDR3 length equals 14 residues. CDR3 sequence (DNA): TGTGCCAGCAGTGACTCCCCGGGGACAGATACGCAGTATTTT. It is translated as CASSDSPGTDTQYF.

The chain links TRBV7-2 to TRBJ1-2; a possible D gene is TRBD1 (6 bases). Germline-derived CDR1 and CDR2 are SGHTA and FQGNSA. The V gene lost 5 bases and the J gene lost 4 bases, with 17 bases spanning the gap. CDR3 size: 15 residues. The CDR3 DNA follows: TGTGCCAGCAGCGAAAGCACAGGGAACACCTATGGCTACACCTTC. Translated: CASSESTGNTYGYTF.

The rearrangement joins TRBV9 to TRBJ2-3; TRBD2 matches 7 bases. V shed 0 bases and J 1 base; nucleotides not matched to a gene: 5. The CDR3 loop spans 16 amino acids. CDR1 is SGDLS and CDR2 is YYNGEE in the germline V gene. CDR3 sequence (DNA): TGTGCCAGCAGCGTAGCCCGGGCGGGGGGCACAGATACGCAGTATTTT. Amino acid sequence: CASSVARAGGTDTQYF.

The CDR3 spells CASRQGWIPYEQYV. CDR3 nucleotides: TGTGCCAGCAGGCAGGGGTGGATTCCCTACGAGCAGTACGTC. The chain has TRBV7-3 and TRBJ2-7, with D possibly TRBD1 on 6 matching bases. There are 14 residues in the CDR3. V was cut by 6 bases and J by 2 bases, with 14 bases left in between. Germline V gene data show CDR1 as SGHTA and CDR2 as FQGTGA.

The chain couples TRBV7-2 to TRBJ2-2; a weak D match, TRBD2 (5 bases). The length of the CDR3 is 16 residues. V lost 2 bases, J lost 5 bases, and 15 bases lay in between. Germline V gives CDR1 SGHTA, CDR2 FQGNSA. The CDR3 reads CASSLNGPGVTGELFF. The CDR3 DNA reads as TGTGCCAGCAGCTTAAATGGCCCCGGGGTAACCGGGGAGCTGTTTTTT.

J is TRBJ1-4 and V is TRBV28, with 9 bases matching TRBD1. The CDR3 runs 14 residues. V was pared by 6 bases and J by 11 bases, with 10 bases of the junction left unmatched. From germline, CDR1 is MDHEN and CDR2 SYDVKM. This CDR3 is CASRRDRVTKKLFF. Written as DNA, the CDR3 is TGTGCCAGCAGAAGGGACAGGGTTACAAAGAAACTGTTTTTT. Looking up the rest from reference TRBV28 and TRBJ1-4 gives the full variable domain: DVKVTQSSRYLVKRTGEKVFLECVQDMDHENMFWYRQDPGLGLRLIYFSYDVKMKEKGDIPEGYSVSREKKERFSLILESASTNQTSMYLCASRRDRVTKKLFFGSGTQLSVL.